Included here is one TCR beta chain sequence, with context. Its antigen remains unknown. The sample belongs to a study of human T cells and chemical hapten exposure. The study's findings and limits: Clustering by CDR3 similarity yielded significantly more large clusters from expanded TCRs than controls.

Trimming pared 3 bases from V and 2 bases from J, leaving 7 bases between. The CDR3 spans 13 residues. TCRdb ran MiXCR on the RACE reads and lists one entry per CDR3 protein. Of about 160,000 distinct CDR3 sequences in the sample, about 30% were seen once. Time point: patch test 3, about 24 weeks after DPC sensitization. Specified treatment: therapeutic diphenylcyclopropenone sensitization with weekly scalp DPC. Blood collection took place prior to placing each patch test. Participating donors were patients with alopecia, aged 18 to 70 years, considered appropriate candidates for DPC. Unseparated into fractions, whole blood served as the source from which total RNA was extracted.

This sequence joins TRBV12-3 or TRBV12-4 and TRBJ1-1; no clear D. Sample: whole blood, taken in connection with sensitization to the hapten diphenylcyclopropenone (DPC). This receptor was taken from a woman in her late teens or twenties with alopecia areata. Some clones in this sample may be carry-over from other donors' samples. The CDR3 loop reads CASSLFTNTEAFF. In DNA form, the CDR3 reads TGTGCCAGCAGTTTGTTCACCAACACTGAAGCTTTCTTT.